This T cell receptor beta chain was identified during a study of shared clonotypes between healthy human individuals. Study outcomes and limitations: It was only blood that was sampled, and tissue repertoires likely differ. Sorted-subset sequencing was shown by rarefaction to be incomplete despite large depth. Since donors were few, the genetic and exposure-history diversity represented was limited.

Repertoires were generated with immunoSEQ multiplex PCR, while TCRdb's copy carries only in-frame clones and drops some. This table has millions of clones, 90% to 95% appearing once. About this clone itself: Its antigen remains unknown.

A split of CD4+ cells into CD45RA+ naive and CD45RA-negative memory subsets was performed. This receptor was obtained from a man younger than 35 in good health. Sequencing was done on a sample of naive CD4+ T cells sorted from blood. As to subset: CD45RA+ positively selected.

CDR3 DNA: TGTGCCAGCAGTAGTCAGGGGTACTATGGCTACACCTTC. This translates into CASSSQGYYGYTF. The rearrangement joins TRBV27 to TRBJ1-2; TRBD1 is a possible D gene (6 bases). V lost 5 bases and J 3 bases, leaving 10 bases between the germline ends. Germline values: CDR1 MNHEY, CDR2 SMNVEV (reference sequence). CDR3 size: 13 residues.